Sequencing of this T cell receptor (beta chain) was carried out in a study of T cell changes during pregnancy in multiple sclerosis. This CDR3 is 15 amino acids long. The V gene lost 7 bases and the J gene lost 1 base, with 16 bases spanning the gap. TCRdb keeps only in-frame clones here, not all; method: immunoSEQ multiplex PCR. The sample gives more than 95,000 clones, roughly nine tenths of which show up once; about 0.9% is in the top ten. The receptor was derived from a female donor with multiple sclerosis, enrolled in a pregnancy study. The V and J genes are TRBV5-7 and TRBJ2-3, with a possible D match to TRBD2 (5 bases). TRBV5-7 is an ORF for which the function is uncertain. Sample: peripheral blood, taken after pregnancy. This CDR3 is CASLISAACTDTQYF. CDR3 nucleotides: TGTGCCAGCCTGATTTCAGCGGCCTGCACAGATACGCAGTATTTT.